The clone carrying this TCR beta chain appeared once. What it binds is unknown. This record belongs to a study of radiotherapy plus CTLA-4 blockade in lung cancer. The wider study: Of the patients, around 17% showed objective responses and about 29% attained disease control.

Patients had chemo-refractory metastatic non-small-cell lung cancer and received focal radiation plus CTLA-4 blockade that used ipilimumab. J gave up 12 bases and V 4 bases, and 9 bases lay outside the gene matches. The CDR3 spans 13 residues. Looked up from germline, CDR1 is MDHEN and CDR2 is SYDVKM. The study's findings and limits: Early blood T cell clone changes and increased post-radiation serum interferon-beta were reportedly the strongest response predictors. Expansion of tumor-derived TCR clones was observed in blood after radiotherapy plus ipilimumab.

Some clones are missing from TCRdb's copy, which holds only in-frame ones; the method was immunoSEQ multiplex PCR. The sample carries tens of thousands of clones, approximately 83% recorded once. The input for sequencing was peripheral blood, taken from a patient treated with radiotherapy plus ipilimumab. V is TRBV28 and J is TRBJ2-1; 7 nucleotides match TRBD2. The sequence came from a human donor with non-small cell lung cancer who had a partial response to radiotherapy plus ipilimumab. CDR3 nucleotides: TGTGCCAGCAGTTCCTCCGGGACTAAGGGGCAGTTCTTC. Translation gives CASSSSGTKGQFF.